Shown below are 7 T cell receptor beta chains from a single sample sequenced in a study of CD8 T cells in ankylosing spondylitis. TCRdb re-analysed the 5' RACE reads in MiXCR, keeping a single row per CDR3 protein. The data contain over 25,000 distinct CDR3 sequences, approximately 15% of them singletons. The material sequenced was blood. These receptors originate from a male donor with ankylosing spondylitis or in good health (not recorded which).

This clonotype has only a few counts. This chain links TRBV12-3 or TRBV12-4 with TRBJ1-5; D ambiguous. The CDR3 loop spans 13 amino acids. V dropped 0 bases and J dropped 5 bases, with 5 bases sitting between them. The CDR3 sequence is CASSLAPDQPQHF. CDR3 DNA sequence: TGTGCCAGCAGTTTAGCGCCGGATCAGCCCCAGCATTTT.

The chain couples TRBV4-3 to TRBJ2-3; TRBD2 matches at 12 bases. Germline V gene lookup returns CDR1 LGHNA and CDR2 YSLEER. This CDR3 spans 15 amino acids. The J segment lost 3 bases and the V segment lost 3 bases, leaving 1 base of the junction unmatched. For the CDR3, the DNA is TGCGCCAGCAGCCATCTAGCGGGAGGGACAGATACGCAGTATTTT. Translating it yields CASSHLAGGTDTQYF.

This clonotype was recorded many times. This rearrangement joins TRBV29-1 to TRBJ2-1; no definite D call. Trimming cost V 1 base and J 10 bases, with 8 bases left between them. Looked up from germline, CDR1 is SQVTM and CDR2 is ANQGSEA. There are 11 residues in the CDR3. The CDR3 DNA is TGCAGCGTTGAAGGGCCGAGGGAGCAGTTCTTC. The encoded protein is CSVEGPREQFF.

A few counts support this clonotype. The CDR3 coding sequence is TGTGCCAGCAGCTTAGGACCGGTCCGTTACGAGCAGTACTTC. It encodes CASSLGPVRYEQYF. The rearrangement joins TRBV7-9 to TRBJ2-7; D not certain. Trimming pared 1 base from V and 4 bases from J, leaving 11 bases between. Germline CDR1 SEHNR, CDR2 FQNEAQ (reference sequence). This CDR3 has 14 residues.

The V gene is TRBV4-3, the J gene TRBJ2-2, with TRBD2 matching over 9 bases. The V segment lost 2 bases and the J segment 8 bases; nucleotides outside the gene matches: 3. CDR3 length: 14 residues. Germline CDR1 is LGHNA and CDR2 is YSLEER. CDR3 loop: CASSQLAGVGELFF. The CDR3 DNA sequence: TGCGCCAGCAGCCAATTAGCGGGAGTTGGGGAGCTGTTTTTT.

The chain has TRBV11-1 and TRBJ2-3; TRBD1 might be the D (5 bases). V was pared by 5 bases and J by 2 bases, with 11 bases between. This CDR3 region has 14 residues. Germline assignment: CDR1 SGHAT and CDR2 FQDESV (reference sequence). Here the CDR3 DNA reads TGTGCCAGCAGCCGACAGCCCTTCACAGATACGCAGTATTTT. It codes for CASSRQPFTDTQYF.

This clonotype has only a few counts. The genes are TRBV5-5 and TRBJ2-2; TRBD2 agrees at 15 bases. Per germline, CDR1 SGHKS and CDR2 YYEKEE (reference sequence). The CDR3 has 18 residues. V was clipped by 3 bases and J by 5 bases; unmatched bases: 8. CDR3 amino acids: CASSSGTSGRRGTGELFF. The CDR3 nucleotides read TGTGCCAGCAGCTCCGGGACTAGCGGGAGGAGAGGTACCGGGGAGCTGTTTTTT. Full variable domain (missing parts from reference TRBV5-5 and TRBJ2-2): DAGVTQSPTHLIKTRGQQVTLRCSPISGHKSVSWYQQVLGQGPQFIFQYYEKEERGRGNFPDRFSARQFPNYSSELNVNALLLGDSALYLCASSSGTSGRRGTGELFFGEGSRLTVL.